A single sample gave rise to the 23 T cell receptor beta chains below, sequenced in a study of blood T cell repertoires in COVID-19. Assay used: immunoSEQ multiplex PCR; TCRdb lists only in-frame clones, some missing. Of 200,000 to 250,000 clones in the sample, about 83% were seen once. Sequencing input: PBMCs or T cells enriched from blood (not recorded which). These receptors all come from a woman aged 40 to 50 who had recovered from COVID-19.

The genes are TRBV7-9 and TRBJ1-1; 10 bases map to TRBD1. The CDR3 loop spans 15 amino acids. CDR1 is SEHNR, CDR2 FQNEAQ, per germline (reference sequence). Trimming removed 4 bases from V and 6 bases from J; junction bases left unmatched: 8. This CDR3 is CASSSETGGESEAFF. In nucleotides, the CDR3 is TGTGCCAGCAGCTCAGAGACAGGGGGCGAATCTGAAGCTTTCTTT.

The V and J genes are TRBV15 and TRBJ2-1; 8 nucleotides match TRBD2. The CDR3 runs 17 residues. The V gene's germline CDR1 is LNHNV and CDR2 YYDKDF (reference sequence). Losses at the gene ends were 3 bases for V and 5 bases for J; bases not matched to a gene: 12. CDR3 nucleotide sequence: TGTGCCACCAGCAGGACGGGTCTTTCGGGGGGGAACAATGAGCAGTTCTTC. This sequence encodes CATSRTGLSGGNNEQFF.

The chain couples TRBV30 to TRBJ2-6, with D maybe TRBD1 (7 bases). CDR1 GTSNPN and CDR2 SVGIG come from the germline V gene (reference sequence). The CDR3 is made up of 21 amino acids. The V end was cut by 4 bases, the J end by 3 bases, with 31 bases between. The DNA of the CDR3 is TGTGCCTGGATGCCACTCGGACAGGCACTAATCAGGAGGGTTGGGGCCAACGTCCTGACTTTC. This codes for CAWMPLGQALIRRVGANVLTF.

The chain combines TRBV28 with TRBJ2-7; possibly TRBD2 for D (6 bases). The germline V gene encodes CDR1 MDHEN and CDR2 SYDVKM. V lost 6 bases, J lost 0 bases, and 12 bases lay in between. CDR3 length: 14 residues. In DNA, the CDR3 is TGTGCCAGCAGCCTTGGGACTGTCTCCTACGAGCAGTACTTC. It is translated as CASSLGTVSYEQYF.

The chain joins TRBV5-8 to TRBJ2-2; D is undetermined. The germline V gene encodes CDR1 SGHTS and CDR2 YDEGEE. The CDR3 runs 14 residues. V lost 3 bases, J lost 0 bases, and 6 bases lay in between. CDR3 DNA: TGTGCCAGCAGCTACAGATCGAACACCGGGGAGCTGTTTTTT. Translated, it gives CASSYRSNTGELFF.

There are a few counts of this clone. The rearrangement joins TRBV27 to TRBJ1-6; TRBD1 aligns across 7 bases. The junction had 12 bases not matched to a gene; V was cut back by 6 bases and J by 7 bases. The CDR3 contains 16 residues. Germline CDR1 is MNHEY and CDR2 is SMNVEV (reference sequence). CDR3 amino acids: CASSASVTGWNSPLHF. CDR3 coding DNA: TGTGCCAGCAGCGCCTCCGTGACAGGGTGGAATTCACCCCTCCACTTT.

The V and J genes are TRBV3-1 (or the pseudogene TRBV3-2) and TRBJ2-5, with D tentatively TRBD1 (5 bases). This CDR3 is built from 15 residues. V was shortened by 4 bases and J by 4 bases, with 16 bases between the two germline ends. From germline, CDR1 is LGHDT and CDR2 YNNKEL (reference sequence). The CDR3 nucleotides are TGTGCCAGCAGCCGAAACAGGAACCGACGAGAGACCCAGTACTTC. It is translated as CASSRNRNRRETQYF.

The rearrangement joins TRBV6-5 to TRBJ2-1; D is possibly TRBD1 (7 bases). V shed 6 bases and J shed 8 bases, with 20 bases lying between them. CDR1 and CDR2 (germline): MNHEY, SVGAGI. The CDR3 spans 15 residues. The CDR3 nucleotides are TGTGCCAGCAGACCATACAGGGGACTCTTCTATGAGCAGTTCTTC. This translates into CASRPYRGLFYEQFF.

This chain links TRBV2 with TRBJ2-3; 9 nucleotides agree with TRBD2. The V gene's germline CDR1 is SNHLY and CDR2 FYNNEI. The length of the CDR3 is 18 residues. V shed 1 base and J 0 bases; nucleotides not matched to a gene: 8. This CDR3 is CASSEGQLAGVSTDTQYF. Here the CDR3 DNA reads TGTGCCAGCAGTGAAGGGCAATTAGCGGGAGTGAGCACAGATACGCAGTATTTT.

The chain couples TRBV5-1 to TRBJ2-1, with TRBD2 matching 7 bases. J lost 5 bases, V lost 3 bases, and 5 bases had no gene match. Germline-derived CDR1 and CDR2 are SGHRS and YFSETQ. The CDR3 covers 14 residues. For the CDR3, the DNA is TGCGCCAGCAGCTGGGAGGGACTCAACAATGAGCAGTTCTTC. Protein product: CASSWEGLNNEQFF.

V gene TRBV19 combines with J gene TRBJ2-1; 9 bases match TRBD2. J lost 7 bases, V lost 7 bases, and 5 bases had no gene match. The CDR3 consists of 13 residues. From germline, CDR1 is LNHDA and CDR2 SQIVND (reference sequence). The CDR3 region is CASNTGLANEQFF. Written as DNA, the CDR3 is TGTGCCAGTAACACGGGACTAGCAAATGAGCAGTTCTTC.

V usage is TRBV9 and J usage is TRBJ2-2; TRBD1 agrees at 8 bases. This CDR3 has 17 residues. Germline assignment: CDR1 SGDLS and CDR2 YYNGEE. With 4 bases clipped from V and 1 base from J, the junction kept 9 bases outside the gene matches. CDR3 in DNA: TGTGCCAGCAGCCCCCGCCTCGGACAGGGGAACACCGGGGAGCTGTTTTTT. Its protein product is CASSPRLGQGNTGELFF.

This clone was seen only once. The CDR3 region is CASSLGRTDTQYF. The CDR3 nucleotides are TGTGCCAGCAGCCTAGGGAGAACAGATACGCAGTATTTT. This sequence joins TRBV12-3 or TRBV12-4 and TRBJ2-3; possibly TRBD2 for D (5 bases). CDR3 length: 13 residues. The V end lost 6 bases, the J end lost 3 bases, and 10 bases lay between the germline ends.

This clone has a handful of counts. V is TRBV5-1 and J is TRBJ1-1; D possibly corresponds to TRBD1 (5 bases). CDR1 is SGHRS, CDR2 YFSETQ, per germline. The CDR3 totals 13 residues. The germline V and J ends were trimmed by 4 bases and 6 bases, with 13 bases remaining between them. The CDR3 is CASSPQGFAEAFF. The CDR3 DNA reads as TGCGCCAGCAGCCCGCAGGGTTTTGCTGAAGCTTTCTTT. Full variable domain (rest looked up from reference TRBV5-1 and TRBJ1-1): KAGVTQTPRYLIKTRGQQVTLSCSPISGHRSVSWYQQTPGQGLQFLFEYFSETQRNKGNFPGRFSGRQFSNSRSEMNVSTLELGDSALYLCASSPQGFAEAFFGQGTRLTVV.

The rearrangement uses TRBV2 and TRBJ2-1; 7 bases map to TRBD1. CDR1 and CDR2 from the germline V gene are SNHLY and FYNNEI. The V segment lost 9 bases and the J segment 3 bases; nucleotides outside the gene matches: 5. This CDR3 region has 13 residues. Here the CDR3 DNA reads TGTGCCAGTACTAACAGGGGCTACAATGAGCAGTTCTTC. Amino acids: CASTNRGYNEQFF.

The genes are TRBV28 and TRBJ2-1, with TRBD1 matching over 9 bases. The V segment lost 0 bases and the J segment 8 bases; nucleotides outside the gene matches: 8. Germline CDR1 MDHEN, CDR2 SYDVKM. The CDR3 is 16 residues long. CDR3 DNA: TGTGCCAGCAGTTTATGGGGGGGGACAGGGAGCGATGAGCAGTTCTTC. Its translation is CASSLWGGTGSDEQFF.

This rearrangement joins TRBV28 to TRBJ1-4, with a tentative D call TRBD1 (6 bases). Germline V lookup: CDR1 MDHEN, CDR2 SYDVKM. Trimming cost V 5 bases and J 7 bases, with 14 bases left between them. The CDR3 spans 14 residues. This CDR3 reads CASSPGTPGEKLFF. The CDR3 DNA follows: TGTGCCAGCAGTCCCGGGACACCGGGTGAAAAACTGTTTTTT. Full variable domain (outside the CDR3, taken from reference TRBV28 and TRBJ1-4): DVKVTQSSRYLVKRTGEKVFLECVQDMDHENMFWYRQDPGLGLRLIYFSYDVKMKEKGDIPEGYSVSREKKERFSLILESASTNQTSMYLCASSPGTPGEKLFFGSGTQLSVL.

The chain joins TRBV5-1 to TRBJ1-5; 8 bases map to TRBD1. The germline V gene has CDR1 SGHRS and CDR2 YFSETQ. Unmatched junction bases numbered 4, after V lost 4 bases and J lost 4 bases. The CDR3 totals 14 residues. CDR3 loop: CASSKGQENQPQHF. For the CDR3, the DNA is TGCGCCAGCAGCAAGGGACAGGAGAATCAGCCCCAGCATTTT.

This chain links TRBV9 with TRBJ2-1; 7 nucleotides line up with TRBD2. Germline CDR1 and CDR2: SGDLS and YYNGEE. V trimming: 0 bases; J trimming: 6 bases; junction bases outside the gene matches: 6. The CDR3 has 15 amino acids. For the CDR3, the DNA is TGTGCCAGCAGCGTAGGGGGGGAGGGCCGCAATGAGCAGTTCTTC. Residues: CASSVGGEGRNEQFF.

This clone has only one observation. The chain uses TRBV6-5 and TRBJ2-1; weak D call: TRBD1 (6 bases). Germline CDR1 and CDR2: MNHEY and SVGAGI. CDR3 size: 16 residues. Between the trimmed V and J ends, which lost 4 bases and 3 bases, there was a span of 16 bases. The CDR3 nucleotides read TGTGCCAGCAGTTCTACCGGGACATATGACTACAATGAGCAGTTCTTC. Translating gives CASSSTGTYDYNEQFF.

DNA of the CDR3: TGTGCCAGCAGTTACGTCGTGGAGGTAGGGTACAATGAGCAGTTCTTC. As protein: CASSYVVEVGYNEQFF. The V and J genes are TRBV6-6 and TRBJ2-1, with D maybe TRBD2 (5 bases). Germline loops: CDR1 MNHNY, CDR2 SVGAGI (reference sequence). Trimming stripped 2 bases from V and 4 bases from J, with 15 bases between. CDR3 size: 16 residues.

This chain uses TRBV24-1 with TRBJ2-1, with 9 bases lining up with TRBD2. The V gene end was trimmed by 4 bases and the J gene end by 7 bases; junction bases not matched to a gene: 4. The CDR3 spans 14 residues. Germline V gives CDR1 KGHDR, CDR2 SFDVKD. CDR3 sequence: CATSETTSGNEQFF. The CDR3 coding sequence is TGTGCCACCAGTGAAACCACTAGCGGGAATGAGCAGTTCTTC.

This clone was counted only a few times. This chain joins TRBV9 and TRBJ1-4, with 9 bases matching TRBD1. Germline CDR1 is SGDLS and CDR2 is YYNGEE. This CDR3 region has 14 residues. Germline trimming cut 4 bases from V and 10 bases from J; bases unmatched to any gene: 8. CDR3 nucleotide sequence: TGTGCCAGCAGCTGGGACAGGGACGAGGGAAAACTGTTTTTT. It yields the protein CASSWDRDEGKLFF.